These 25 T cell receptor beta chains were all obtained from the same sample, sequenced in a study of shared clonotypes between healthy human individuals (dated by TCRdb to the early 2020s). Library construction relied on the immunoSEQ multiplex PCR assay. The table comes from immuneACCESS by way of TCRdb, which keeps in-frame sequences with V and J called. Part of the clones is missing from these tables; in studies checked, under half for an unresolved V gene and the rest for unknown reasons. The sample has around 2.3 million clones on record, roughly 95% of them singletons. Around 0.13% of the sample is taken by the ten largest. Specimen: naive CD4+ T cells sorted from blood. The sample's cell subset or site label, in plain terms: CD45RA+ positively selected. These TCRs come from a man younger than 35 in good health.

V gene TRBV7-9 combines with J gene TRBJ2-7, with 11 positions matching TRBD1. Germline trimming cut 2 bases from V and 2 bases from J; bases unmatched to any gene: 8. This CDR3 has 17 amino acids. The germline CDR1 and CDR2 sequences are SEHNR and FQNEAQ (reference sequence). For the CDR3, the DNA is TGTGCCAGCAGCTTAACGCGGACAGGGGGCGTAACCTACGAGCAGTACTTC. Translated: CASSLTRTGGVTYEQYF.

As to this clone: Other nucleotide sequences in the sample specify the same CDR3. The chain uses TRBV7-9 and TRBJ2-3; D not certain. The CDR3 extends over 12 amino acids. Germline values: CDR1 SEHNR, CDR2 FQNEAQ (reference sequence). Trimming pared 5 bases from V and 0 bases from J, leaving 3 bases between. CDR3 DNA sequence: TGTGCCAGCAGCATTAGCACAGATACGCAGTATTTT. Translation: CASSISTDTQYF.

The chain combines TRBV5-1 with TRBJ2-3, with a weak D call TRBD1 (5 bases). Germline CDR1 reads SGHRS; CDR2 reads YFSETQ. Deletions cut 4 bases from V and 5 bases from J, with 14 bases between. The CDR3 is 14 residues long. CDR3 in amino acids: CASSMRQPLDTQYF. CDR3 coding DNA: TGCGCCAGCAGCATGAGACAGCCTCTAGATACGCAGTATTTT.

A remark on this clone: The same CDR3 arises from other DNA sequences in this sample as well. The gene calls are TRBV15 and TRBJ1-2; D gene uncertain. The CDR3 spans 13 residues. Germline V gene data show CDR1 as LNHNV and CDR2 as YYDKDF (reference sequence). V gave up 0 bases and J gave up 4 bases, with 6 bases separating them. The CDR3 DNA reads as TGTGCCACCAGCAGAGATCGCACCTATGGCTACACCTTC. Residues: CATSRDRTYGYTF.

The genes are TRBV18 and TRBJ2-4; D ambiguous. CDR3 length equals 15 residues. From germline, CDR1 is KGHSH and CDR2 LQKENI. V lost 1 base and J lost 2, with 9 bases in between. Here the CDR3 reads CASSPRTDTKNIQYF. The CDR3 DNA reads as TGTGCCAGCTCACCACGGACGGATACCAAAAACATTCAGTACTTC.

This sequence joins TRBV5-1 and TRBJ2-3; D is uncertain. CDR1 and CDR2 from the germline V gene are SGHRS and YFSETQ. The CDR3 loop spans 17 amino acids. Trimming stripped 3 bases from V and 1 base from J, with 18 bases between. This CDR3 is CASSSGSTAWGTDTQYF. As DNA, the CDR3 is TGCGCCAGCAGCTCGGGTTCGACGGCGTGGGGCACAGATACGCAGTATTTT.

V gene TRBV5-1 combines with J gene TRBJ2-1; 11 nucleotides agree with TRBD2. Looked up from germline, CDR1 is SGHRS and CDR2 is YFSETQ. The CDR3 covers 16 residues. Trimming took 3 bases from V and 9 from J; bases not matched to a gene: 11. In DNA form, the CDR3 reads TGCGCCAGCAGCTCAGTCTGTACTAGCGGGAGTTGTGAGCAGTTCTTC. Protein sequence: CASSSVCTSGSCEQFF.

CDR3 DNA sequence: TGTGCCAGCAGCTTAGATCCCCGGTACCAAGAGACCCAGTACTTC. Its translation is CASSLDPRYQETQYF. V usage is TRBV11-2 and J usage is TRBJ2-5; D gene unclear. Germline loops: CDR1 SGHAT, CDR2 FQNNGV. The length of the CDR3 is 15 residues. The V and J ends lost 0 bases and 0 bases respectively, with 8 bases between them.

This clone was seen only a few times. V and J are TRBV7-2 and TRBJ1-1; D is ambiguous. The CDR3 runs to 14 residues. The ends were cut back, 5 bases at V and 1 base at J, with 11 bases in the middle. CDR1 SGHTA and CDR2 FQGNSA come from the germline V gene. CDR3 protein: CASSLIHGNTEAFF. The DNA for the CDR3 is TGTGCCAGCAGCCTGATTCATGGGAACACTGAAGCTTTCTTT.

CDR3: CASSFHDTQYF. DNA of the CDR3: TGTGCCAGCAGCTTTCATGATACGCAGTATTTT. The chain carries TRBV7-9 and TRBJ2-3; D is undetermined. The CDR3 sequence is 11 residues long. Germline V gene lookup returns CDR1 SEHNR and CDR2 FQNEAQ (reference sequence). With 3 bases removed from V and 6 bases from J, the gap between germline ends came to 4 bases.

This chain connects TRBV28 to TRBJ2-1; TRBD1 might be the D (5 bases). Germline V CDR1 and CDR2: MDHEN, SYDVKM. The CDR3 sequence is 15 residues long. V was pared by 5 bases and J by 8 bases, with 19 bases between. CDR3 in amino acids: CASSLRAGISHEQFF. The CDR3 nucleotides read TGTGCCAGCAGTCTCCGGGCAGGGATTAGCCATGAGCAGTTCTTC.

This clone was recorded only once. The chain couples TRBV5-1 to TRBJ2-3; D is undetermined. Per the germline V gene, CDR1 is SGHRS and CDR2 is YFSETQ. The CDR3 is made up of 17 amino acids. Trimming removed 3 bases at V and 0 bases at J, with 17 bases between. In DNA, the CDR3 is TGCGCCAGCAGCTATGGAATTGGGGTCGGTAGCACAGATACGCAGTATTTT. This codes for CASSYGIGVGSTDTQYF.

This chain uses TRBV5-6 with TRBJ1-3, with 7 bases fitting TRBD1. The junction had 4 bases not matched to a gene; V was cut back by 3 bases and J by 1 base. Germline V gene lookup returns CDR1 SGHDT and CDR2 YYEEEE. The CDR3 spans 15 residues. CDR3 DNA: TGTGCCAGCAGCTACAGGGGCGTGTCTGGAAACACCATATATTTT. Protein product: CASSYRGVSGNTIYF.

This clone showed up just once. The V gene is TRBV2, the J gene TRBJ2-1, with 13 nucleotides matching TRBD2. Trimming cost V 2 bases and J 2 bases; bases outside gene matches: 0. CDR3 length: 16 amino acids. Germline-derived CDR1 and CDR2 are SNHLY and FYNNEI. The CDR3 region is CASSETSGRAYNEQFF. The CDR3 DNA sequence: TGTGCCAGCAGTGAAACTAGCGGGAGGGCCTACAATGAGCAGTTCTTC.

This chain uses TRBV7-2 with TRBJ2-5; 11 nucleotides line up with TRBD2. Looked up from germline, CDR1 is SGHTA and CDR2 is FQGNSA. Trimming removed 5 bases from V and 5 bases from J; junction bases left unmatched: 7. The CDR3 is 15 amino acids. CDR3 sequence (DNA): TGTGCCAGCAGCGGAGGACTAGCGGGCGGGGAGACCCAGTACTTC. Translation gives CASSGGLAGGETQYF. Full variable domain (missing parts from reference TRBV7-2 and TRBJ2-5): GAGVSQSPSNKVTEKGKDVELRCDPISGHTALYWYRQSLGQGLEFLIYFQGNSAPDKSGLPSDRFSAERTGGSVSTLTIQRTQQEDSAVYLCASSGGLAGGETQYFGPGTRLLVL.

The CDR3 DNA sequence: TGTGCCATCAGTGAGTCAATAGGACAGGAGTCCTACGAGCAGTACTTC. Amino acid sequence: CAISESIGQESYEQYF. V usage is TRBV10-3 and J usage is TRBJ2-7, with 7 bases that match TRBD1. The V gene end was trimmed by 0 bases and the J gene end by 1 base; junction bases not matched to a gene: 6. Germline V gene data show CDR1 as ENHRY and CDR2 as SYGVKD. This CDR3 has 16 amino acids.

The V call is TRBV28, the J call TRBJ1-2, with unresolved D. This CDR3 has 16 amino acids. Trimming cost V 2 bases and J 2 bases, with 15 bases left between them. Germline values: CDR1 MDHEN, CDR2 SYDVKM. The CDR3 sequence is CASSLPLRAVNYGYTF. The CDR3 region has the DNA TGTGCCAGCAGTTTACCCCTTCGGGCAGTCAACTATGGCTACACCTTC.

V usage is TRBV9 and J usage is TRBJ2-1; 12 bases match TRBD2. V was clipped by 3 bases and J by 9 bases; unmatched bases: 10. Germline V lookup: CDR1 SGDLS, CDR2 YYNGEE. The CDR3 runs to 16 residues. CDR3 amino acids: CASSAATSGRGGEQFF. The DNA for the CDR3 is TGTGCCAGCAGCGCTGCGACTAGCGGGAGAGGAGGTGAGCAGTTCTTC.

The V and J genes are TRBV6-6 and TRBJ1-1; 10 nucleotides line up with TRBD1. The V gene end was trimmed by 5 bases and the J gene end by 9 bases; junction bases not matched to a gene: 12. The germline gives CDR1 MNHNY, CDR2 SVGAGI (reference sequence). The CDR3 consists of 15 residues. The CDR3: CASSIEDRGGIQAFF. The CDR3 nucleotides are TGTGCCAGCAGTATCGAGGACAGGGGGGGGATCCAAGCTTTCTTT.

The chain employs TRBV30 and TRBJ2-6; TRBD1 matches at 7 bases. In germline, CDR1 is GTSNPN, CDR2 SVGIG (reference sequence). This CDR3 spans 16 amino acids. The V and J ends lost 4 bases and 0 bases, in that order; junction bases with no gene match: 6. The chain's CDR3 is CAWTGQRFSGANVLTF. CDR3 coding DNA: TGTGCCTGGACGGGACAGCGATTCTCTGGGGCCAACGTCCTGACTTTC.

The gene calls are TRBV27 and TRBJ2-1, with D possibly being TRBD2 (5 bases). This CDR3 has 16 amino acids. V lost 10 bases and J lost 4, with 23 bases in between. Germline CDR1 is MNHEY and CDR2 is SMNVEV (reference sequence). The CDR3 DNA is TGTGCCACCGTGGGTTGGGGAGCCGGAAATTACAATGAGCAGTTCTTC. Translated, it gives CATVGWGAGNYNEQFF.

CDR3 amino acids: CASSTLSGADTQYF. The CDR3 nucleotides read TGTGCCAGCAGCACTTTGAGCGGGGCAGATACGCAGTATTTT. V and J are TRBV9 and TRBJ2-3; 7 bases match TRBD2. Germline CDR1 and CDR2: SGDLS and YYNGEE. V was pared by 4 bases and J by 4 bases, with 6 bases of the junction left unmatched. The CDR3 loop spans 14 amino acids.

The CDR3 spells CASSLQPTGGYTEAFF. DNA for the CDR3: TGTGCCAGCAGTTTGCAACCTACAGGGGGCTACACTGAAGCTTTCTTT. The genes are TRBV6-5 and TRBJ1-1; 9 bases are a match to TRBD1. This CDR3 is built from 16 residues. The germline CDR1 and CDR2 sequences are MNHEY and SVGAGI. V trimming: 4 bases; J trimming: 3 bases; junction bases outside the gene matches: 9.

The chain employs TRBV6-1 and TRBJ1-5, with no clear D. The germline V gene has CDR1 MNHNS and CDR2 SASEGT. The CDR3 runs to 12 residues. V lost 6 bases and J lost 10, with 13 bases in between. CDR3 amino acids: CASRREVNPQHF. CDR3 nucleotide sequence: TGTGCCAGCAGGAGGGAAGTGAATCCCCAGCATTTT.

This clone has only one observation. V and J are TRBV13 and TRBJ2-1, with D perhaps TRBD1 or TRBD2 (5 bases each). CDR3 length equals 13 residues. With 5 bases removed from V and 7 bases from J, the gap between germline ends came to 12 bases. CDR1 and CDR2 from the germline V gene are PRHDT and FYEKMQ (reference sequence). The CDR3 sequence: CASSPIGGNEQFF. DNA of the CDR3: TGTGCCAGCAGCCCCATTGGGGGAAATGAGCAGTTCTTC.